This section outlines one TCR beta chain sequence together with its context. What it binds is not known. Looked up from germline, CDR1 is LNHNV and CDR2 is YYDKDF (reference sequence). The CDR3 covers 15 residues. The authors made TCR beta libraries using UMI-labeled 5' RACE. Reanalyzing the 5' RACE reads, TCRdb keeps one entry per CDR3 protein, without DNA. The sample table sets out 6,000 to 9,500 distinct CDR3 sequences. The data are from a study of human CD8 memory T cell subsets. Study results and caveats: Although both stem-like subsets shared clonotypes with effector memory cells, the stem-like memory and precursor exhausted T cell repertoires overlapped only minimally with each other. Stem-like memory and precursor exhausted T cells, unlike effector memory cells, were similarly highly diverse.

The identity of TPEX cells was that of CCR7+ PD-1+ TIGIT+ early memory CD8+ T cells with exhausted-like traits. Negative magnetic separation was used for the enrichment of total CD8+ T cells. Extraction of RNA, which was performed with an RNeasy Mini Kit, drew on duplicate vials of around 140,000 sorted CD8+ T cells per subset. This sequence originates from a human donor in good health. Sequencing input: CD8+ T cells from PBMCs. The rearrangement links TRBV15 to TRBJ2-1; TCRdb reports TRBD1, a call that lacks DNA to check it against. The CDR3 region is CATSRDKGQTAEQFF.